The T cell receptor (beta chain) under discussion was sequenced for a study of cytomegalovirus exposure and HLA in healthy donors. 60 Vbeta and 13 Jbeta primers were used in PCR. The assay was immunoSEQ multiplex PCR, and TCRdb's table has in-frame clones only and misses some. The sample records around 88,000 clones, more than 60% being singletons. The V end was cut by 0 bases, the J end by 2 bases, with 11 bases between. The germline V gene encodes CDR1 SGHRS and CDR2 YFSETQ. The CDR3 length is 15 residues. The rearrangement links TRBV5-1 to TRBJ1-2; D is unclear. The receptor was isolated from a man in his forties or fifties in good health and CMV-seropositive. The source material was PBMCs. The CDR3 protein is CASSLEIGGNYGYTF. CDR3 coding DNA: TGCGCCAGCAGCTTGGAGATAGGAGGGAACTATGGCTACACCTTC.